The present entry profiles one T cell receptor beta chain with its context. Losses at the gene ends were 4 bases for V and 3 bases for J; bases not matched to a gene: 5. The CDR3 totals 15 residues. From germline, CDR1 is MNHEY and CDR2 SVGAGI. Measured with immunoSEQ multiplex PCR; TCRdb has only the in-frame clones, and not every one. The table has some 1 million clones, about 80% seen once. The data belong to a study of shared clonotypes between healthy human individuals. This TCR came from a man aged 18 to 29 in good health. The chain joins TRBV6-5 to TRBJ2-1, with 8 bases matching TRBD1. Sequencing was done on a sample of memory CD4+ T cells sorted from blood. Subset defined: CD45RA-negative fraction. The chain's CDR3 is CASSLTGAGYNEQFF. CDR3 sequence (DNA): TGTGCCAGCAGTTTGACAGGGGCGGGCTACAATGAGCAGTTCTTC.